Listed below are T cell receptor beta chains from one sample, sequenced in a study of cytomegalovirus exposure and HLA in healthy donors. Here immunoSEQ multiplex PCR was the method, and the copy in TCRdb shows in-frame clones only, minus some. In the table there are 250,000 to 400,000 clones, around 90% of which are singletons. Sequenced material: PBMCs. The receptors here all came from a woman aged 30 to 39 in good health and CMV-seropositive. Each CDR3 is given without its conserved first and last residue.

j_call v_call cdr3_aa
TRBJ2-3 TRBV19 ASSMGATQY
TRBJ1-5 TRBV7-6 ASSLVEGQPQH
TRBJ1-1 TRBV6-4 ASKKTGGNTEAF
TRBJ2-1 TRBV9 ASSVGGQGAVNEQF
TRBJ1-2 TRBV19 ASSSTGGAGYGYT
TRBJ2-1 TRBV2 ASIRDVATYEQF
TRBJ1-5 TRBV15 ATSRTPWRTGGKRNQPQH
TRBJ2-7 TRBV30 AWSDPGIYEQY
TRBJ1-1 TRBV30 AWSRQRNTEAF
TRBJ2-1 TRBV10-3 AISDSNEQF
TRBJ2-1 TRBV9 ASSGNEQF
TRBJ1-1 TRBV30 AWHDRMNTEAF
TRBJ2-7 TRBV30 ASQRGSYEQY
TRBJ2-2 TRBV29-1 SASAANTGELF
TRBJ2-6 TRBV29-1 SMREAGANVLT